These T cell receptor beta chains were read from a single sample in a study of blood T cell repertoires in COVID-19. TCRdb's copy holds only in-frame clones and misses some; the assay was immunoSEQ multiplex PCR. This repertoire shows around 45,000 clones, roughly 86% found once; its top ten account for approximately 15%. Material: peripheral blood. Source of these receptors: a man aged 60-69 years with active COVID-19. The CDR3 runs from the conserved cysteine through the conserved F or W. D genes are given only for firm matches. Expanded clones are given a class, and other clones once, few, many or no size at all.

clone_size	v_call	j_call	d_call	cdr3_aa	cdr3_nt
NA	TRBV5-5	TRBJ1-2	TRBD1	CASSFSPGQGSYGYTF	TGTGCCAGCAGCTTTAGTCCGGGACAGGGGAGCTATGGCTACACCTTC
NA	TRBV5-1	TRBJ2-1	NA	CASSPNPNNEQFF	TGCGCCAGCAGCCCCAACCCTAACAATGAGCAGTTCTTC
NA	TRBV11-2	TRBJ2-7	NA	CASSSLLGAGAYEQYF	TGTGCCAGCAGCTCCCTGCTAGGGGCAGGGGCCTACGAGCAGTACTTC
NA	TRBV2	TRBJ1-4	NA	CASSPGETEKLFF	TGTGCCAGCAGCCCTGGGGAGACCGAAAAACTGTTTTTT
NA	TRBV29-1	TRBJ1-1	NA	CSVGLEGMTFF	TGCAGCGTAGGTTTGGAGGGTATGACTTTCTTT
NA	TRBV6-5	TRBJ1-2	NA	CASRQGVDYGYTF	TGTGCCAGCAGACAGGGTGTCGACTATGGCTACACCTTC
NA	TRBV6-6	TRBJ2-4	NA	CASSYSGSIQYF	TGTGCCAGCAGTTACTCCGGGAGTATACAGTACTTC
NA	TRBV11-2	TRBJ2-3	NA	CASSLPAASTDTQYF	TGTGCCAGCAGCTTACCGGCGGCTAGCACAGATACGCAGTATTTT
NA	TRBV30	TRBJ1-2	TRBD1	CAREAGGVGSYGYTF	TGTGCCCGGGAGGCAGGGGGCGTAGGTAGCTATGGCTACACCTTC
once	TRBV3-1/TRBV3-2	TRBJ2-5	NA	CASSLRAGTQYF	TGTGCCAGCAGCCTCCGAGCGGGGACCCAGTACTTC
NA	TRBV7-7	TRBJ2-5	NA	CASSQRGHTQETQYF	TGTGCTAGCAGCCAACGGGGACATACTCAAGAGACCCAGTACTTC
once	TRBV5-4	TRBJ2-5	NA	CASSLAGVSETQYF	TGTGCCAGCAGCTTGGCGGGAGTGTCGGAGACCCAGTACTTC
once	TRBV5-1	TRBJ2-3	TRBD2	CASSLAASGHGTDTQYF	TGCGCCAGCAGCTTGGCGGCTAGCGGGCACGGCACAGATACGCAGTATTTT
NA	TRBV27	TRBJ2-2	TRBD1	CASSFFPGQGAGRLFF	TGTGCCAGCAGTTTTTTTCCGGGACAGGGGGCGGGGAGGCTGTTTTTT
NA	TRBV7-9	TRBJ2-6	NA	CASSLALASGANVLTF	TGTGCCAGCAGCTTAGCGTTGGCATCTGGGGCCAACGTCCTGACTTTC
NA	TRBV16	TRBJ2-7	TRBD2	CASSPTSGASYEQYF	TGTGCCAGCAGCCCGACTAGCGGGGCCTCCTACGAGCAGTACTTC
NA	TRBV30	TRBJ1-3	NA	CAWSSGLLSGNTIYF	TGTGCCTGGAGTTCAGGTCTCCTCTCTGGAAACACCATATATTTT
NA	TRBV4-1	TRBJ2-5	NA	CASSQLALETQYF	TGCGCCAGCAGCCAGCTAGCGTTGGAGACCCAGTACTTC
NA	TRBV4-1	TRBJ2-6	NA	CASSQLHGANVLTF	TGCGCCAGCAGCCAATTACATGGGGCCAACGTCCTGACTTTC
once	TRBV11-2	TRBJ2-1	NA	CASSLTGRTYNEQFF	TGTGCCAGCAGCTTAACAGGTAGGACCTACAATGAGCAGTTCTTC
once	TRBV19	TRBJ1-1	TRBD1	CASSPPGQIAFF	TGTGCCAGTAGTCCCCCGGGACAGATCGCTTTCTTT
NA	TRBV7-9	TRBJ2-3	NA	CASSLGLTRTQYF	TGTGCCAGCAGCTTAGGACTAACTCGAACGCAGTATTTT
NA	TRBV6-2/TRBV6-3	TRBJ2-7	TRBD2	CASSPYPQRGDDYEQYF	TGTGCCAGCAGTCCCTACCCCCAGCGGGGGGACGATTACGAGCAGTACTTC
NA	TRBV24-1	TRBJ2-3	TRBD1	CATSAIMGQGRLDTDTQYF	TGTGCCACCAGTGCAATAATGGGACAGGGAAGGTTGGACACAGATACGCAGTATTTT
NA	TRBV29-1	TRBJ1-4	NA	CSVSATNEKLFF	TGCAGCGTTAGCGCAACTAATGAAAAACTGTTTTTT
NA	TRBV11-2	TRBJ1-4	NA	CASSPGGTNEKLFF	TGTGCCAGCAGTCCGGGGGGAACTAATGAAAAACTGTTTTTT
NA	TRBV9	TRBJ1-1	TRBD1	CASKGGNGGEAFF	TGTGCCAGCAAAGGGGGCAATGGGGGTGAAGCTTTCTTT
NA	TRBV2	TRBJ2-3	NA	CASSQDSRGTDTQYF	TGTGCCAGCAGCCAGGACTCCCGAGGGACAGATACGCAGTATTTT
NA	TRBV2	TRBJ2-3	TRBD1	CASSRDRGMGDTQYF	TGTGCCAGCAGCCGGGACAGGGGTATGGGCGATACGCAGTATTTT
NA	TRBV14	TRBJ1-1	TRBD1	CASRPNRGKGTEAFF	TGTGCCAGCAGGCCGAACAGGGGAAAGGGCACTGAAGCTTTCTTT
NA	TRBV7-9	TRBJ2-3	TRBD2	CASSLLAGTTDTQYF	TGTGCCAGCAGCTTACTAGCGGGCACGACAGATACGCAGTATTTT
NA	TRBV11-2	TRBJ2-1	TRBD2	CASSLVLASGNSYNEQFF	TGTGCCAGCAGCTTAGTGTTAGCTAGCGGTAACTCCTACAATGAGCAGTTCTTC
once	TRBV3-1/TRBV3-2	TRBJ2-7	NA	CASSQVATTTYEQYF	TGTGCCAGCAGCCAAGTAGCGACAACTACCTACGAGCAGTACTTC
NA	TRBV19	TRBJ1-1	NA	CASSMSRATEAFF	TGTGCCAGTAGTATGTCGAGGGCCACTGAAGCTTTCTTT
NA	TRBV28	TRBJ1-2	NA	CASSPRRLGLKNYGYTF	TGTGCCAGCAGCCCCCGGCGATTGGGCTTAAAGAACTATGGCTACACCTTC
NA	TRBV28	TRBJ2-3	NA	CASTSTDTQYF	TGTGCCAGCACGAGCACAGATACGCAGTATTTT
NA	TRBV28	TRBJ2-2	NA	CASRTSTNTGELFF	TGTGCCAGCAGGACTAGTACGAACACCGGGGAGCTGTTTTTT
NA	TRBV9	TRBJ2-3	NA	CASSVLDGSSITDTQYF	TGTGCCAGCAGCGTCTTGGACGGGAGTAGCATCACAGATACGCAGTATTTT
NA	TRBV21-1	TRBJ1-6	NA	CASSKEGTSNSPLHF	TGTGCCAGCAGCAAAGAGGGGACATCAAATTCACCCCTCCACTTT
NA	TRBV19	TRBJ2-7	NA	CASSIRQGYEQYF	TGTGCCAGTAGTATAAGGCAGGGCTACGAGCAGTACTTC
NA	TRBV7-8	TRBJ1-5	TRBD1	CASSLGQDWVSNQPQHF	TGTGCCAGCAGCCTAGGACAGGATTGGGTTAGCAATCAGCCCCAGCATTTT
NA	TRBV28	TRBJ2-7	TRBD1	CASSLNRGYYEQYF	TGTGCCAGCAGTTTGAACAGGGGATACTACGAGCAGTACTTC
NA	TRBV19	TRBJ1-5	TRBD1	CASSTDRGVQPQHF	TGTGCCAGTAGTACCGACAGGGGGGTTCAGCCCCAGCATTTT
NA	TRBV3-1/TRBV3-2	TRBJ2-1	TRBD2	CASGTSGRYNEQFF	TGTGCCAGCGGTACTAGCGGGCGATACAATGAGCAGTTCTTC
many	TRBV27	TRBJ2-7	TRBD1	CASSTGTGGVEQYF	TGTGCCAGCAGCACCGGGACAGGGGGCGTCGAGCAGTACTTC
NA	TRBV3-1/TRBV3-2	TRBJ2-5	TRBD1	CASSRQGFETQYF	TGTGCCAGCAGCCGACAGGGTTTCGAGACCCAGTACTTC
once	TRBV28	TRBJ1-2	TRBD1	CASRRDRQDGYTF	TGTGCCAGCAGAAGGGACAGACAAGATGGCTACACCTTC
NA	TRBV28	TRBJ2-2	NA	CASSSHTTGELFF	TGTGCCAGCAGCTCCCACACCACCGGGGAGCTGTTTTTT
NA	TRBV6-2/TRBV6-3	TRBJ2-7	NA	CASSSFKTAGYEQYF	TGTGCCAGCAGTTCCTTCAAGACAGCAGGATACGAGCAGTACTTC
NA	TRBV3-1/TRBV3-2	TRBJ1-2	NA	CASSQAPLLQGFYGYTF	TGTGCCAGCAGCCAAGCTCCCCTACTTCAGGGATTCTATGGCTACACCTTC
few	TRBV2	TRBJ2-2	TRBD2	CASRMGLAGGAGELFF	TGTGCCAGCAGAATGGGACTAGCGGGGGGAGCCGGGGAGCTGTTTTTT